These 27 T cell receptor beta chains were all obtained from the same sample, sequenced in a study of a mutant IDH1 vaccine in newly diagnosed glioma. Data came from immunoSEQ multiplex PCR; TCRdb stores just in-frame clones and leaves some out. The repertoire holds about 92,000 clones, with 83% as singletons. The time point is: baseline, week 1 (first vaccination visit). Treatment in this sample: pre-vaccination baseline after standard-of-care therapy. This specimen consisted of PBMCs, obtained from a glioma patient treated with radiotherapy, temozolomide or both. The receptors originated from a woman aged 45-60 years with glioma.

The chain employs TRBV19 and TRBJ1-6, with D perhaps TRBD1 (6 bases). Germline assignment: CDR1 LNHDA and CDR2 SQIVND (reference sequence). This CDR3 has 14 residues. V lost 8 bases and J 5 bases, leaving 13 bases between the germline ends. The DNA of the CDR3 is TGTGCCAGTTCAGGGGAGGCAAATAATTCACCCCTCCACTTT. Translation gives CASSGEANNSPLHF.

The count of this clone is one. The rearrangement uses TRBV4-3 and TRBJ1-1; D may be TRBD1 (5 bases). CDR3 length: 15 residues. The germline CDR1 and CDR2 sequences are LGHNA and YSLEER. V was pared by 0 bases and J by 3 bases, with 11 bases between. Written as DNA, the CDR3 is TGCGCCAGCAGCCAAGATTGGGGGGTCTACACTGAAGCTTTCTTT. Protein sequence: CASSQDWGVYTEAFF.

The chain links TRBV18 to TRBJ2-7; the match to TRBD1 covers 9 bases. The CDR3 spans 14 residues. CDR1 and CDR2 from the germline V gene are KGHSH and LQKENI. V was clipped by 3 bases and J by 5 bases; unmatched bases: 5. CDR3 nucleotides: TGTGCCAGCTCACCTAGGGACAGGGATAACGAGCAGTACTTC. Encoded protein: CASSPRDRDNEQYF.

The chain carries TRBV5-5 and TRBJ2-7; D possibly corresponds to TRBD1 (5 bases). CDR1 is SGHKS and CDR2 is YYEKEE in the germline V gene (reference sequence). This CDR3 comprises 15 residues. V lost 0 bases and J lost 5, with 15 bases in between. CDR3 amino acids: CASSLGQGVGDEQYF. CDR3 DNA sequence: TGTGCCAGCAGCTTGGGACAAGGGGTAGGTGACGAGCAGTACTTC.

This clone has only one observation. V and J are TRBV2 and TRBJ2-5, with D possibly being TRBD2 (5 bases). The CDR3 has 10 residues. Germline V gene sequence: CDR1 SNHLY, CDR2 FYNNEI. CDR3 loop: CAREGETQYF. The CDR3 DNA sequence: TGTGCTAGAGAGGGTGAGACCCAGTACTTC.

The V gene is TRBV5-1, the J gene TRBJ2-7; perhaps TRBD2 as D (6 bases). Per germline, CDR1 SGHRS and CDR2 YFSETQ. The CDR3 is made up of 12 amino acids. Trimming stripped 0 bases from V and 10 bases from J, with 11 bases between. Written as DNA, the CDR3 is TGCGCCAGCAGCTTGGTGGAGGGAGAACAGTACTTC. As protein: CASSLVEGEQYF.

J is TRBJ1-1 and V is TRBV6-6, with no clear D. Looked up from germline, CDR1 is MNHNY and CDR2 is SVGAGI (reference sequence). The CDR3 consists of 13 residues. Deletions cut 3 bases from V and 3 bases from J, with 8 bases between. CDR3 residues: CASSYNIDTEAFF. As DNA, the CDR3 is TGTGCCAGCAGTTATAATATTGACACTGAAGCTTTCTTT.

The V call is TRBV6-5, the J call TRBJ1-5; no reliable D call. V lost 4 bases and J lost 4, with 8 bases in between. In germline, CDR1 is MNHEY, CDR2 SVGAGI. This CDR3 region has 13 residues. CDR3 in amino acids: CASSSRRNQPQHF. The CDR3 DNA follows: TGTGCCAGCAGTTCCCGACGGAATCAGCCCCAGCATTTT.

J is TRBJ1-2 and V is TRBV12-2; TRBD1, the table's D call, lacks a check against the DNA. TRBV12-2 counts as a pseudogene. This CDR3 is 18 amino acids long. CDR3 DNA: TGTGCAAGTCGCTTAGCCGCAAGACCGGGACACGACGTTTATGGCTACACCTTC. This sequence encodes CASRLAARPGHDVYGYTF.

The J gene is TRBJ2-5, the V gene TRBV6-5, with 7 bases fitting TRBD1. CDR1 is MNHEY and CDR2 is SVGAGI in the germline V gene. V shed 4 bases, J shed 5 bases, and the junction held 7 bases outside the gene matches. This CDR3 region has 14 residues. The CDR3 bases are TGTGCCAGCAGTTTCTCAGGGGGTAGGGAGACCCAGTACTTC. Its protein is CASSFSGGRETQYF.

The gene calls are TRBV5-5 and TRBJ2-1; the D gene is possibly TRBD1 (5 bases). Germline V gene data show CDR1 as SGHKS and CDR2 as YYEKEE (reference sequence). The CDR3 runs to 13 residues. Trimming pared 0 bases from V and 9 bases from J, leaving 10 bases between. The CDR3 region has the DNA TGTGCCAGCAGCTTGGAATGGGGCGCTGAGCAGTTCTTC. Translating it yields CASSLEWGAEQFF.

This chain joins TRBV30 and TRBJ1-6; the match to TRBD1 covers 9 bases. The CDR3 loop spans 13 amino acids. From germline, CDR1 is GTSNPN and CDR2 SVGIG (reference sequence). With 5 bases clipped from V and 4 bases from J, the junction kept 0 bases outside the gene matches. The CDR3 nucleotides are TGTGCCTGGGACAGGGGGTATAATTCACCCCTCCACTTT. Translated, it gives CAWDRGYNSPLHF.

This clone was seen a few times. J is TRBJ1-2 and V is TRBV5-5, with a possible D match to TRBD1 (5 bases). Germline-derived CDR1 and CDR2 are SGHKS and YYEKEE (reference sequence). This CDR3 is built from 14 residues. Trimming removed 5 bases from V and 5 bases from J, with 16 bases in between. CDR3 in amino acids: CASSSLGAAYGYTF. The CDR3 nucleotides are TGTGCCAGCAGTTCGTTAGGGGCGGCGTATGGCTACACCTTC. Drawing the rest from reference TRBV5-5 and TRBJ1-2, the complete variable domain is DAGVTQSPTHLIKTRGQQVTLRCSPISGHKSVSWYQQVLGQGPQFIFQYYEKEERGRGNFPDRFSARQFPNYSSELNVNALLLGDSALYLCASSSLGAAYGYTFGSGTRLTVV.

The CDR3 reads CASSFRGQGYSPLHF. The DNA for the CDR3 is TGTGCCAGCAGCTTCCGGGGACAGGGATATTCACCCCTCCACTTT. The chain carries TRBV7-2 and TRBJ1-6, with 9 nucleotides matching TRBD1. CDR1 is SGHTA, CDR2 FQGNSA, per germline. V lost 3 bases to trimming and J lost 8 bases; unmatched junction nucleotides: 5. The CDR3 loop spans 15 amino acids. The full variable domain, with the rest looked up from reference TRBV7-2 and TRBJ1-6, is GAGVSQSPSNKVTEKGKDVELRCDPISGHTALYWYRQSLGQGLEFLIYFQGNSAPDKSGLPSDRFSAERTGGSVSTLTIQRTQQEDSAVYLCASSFRGQGYSPLHFGNGTRLTVT.

The chain employs TRBV19 and TRBJ2-2, with D possibly being TRBD1 (7 bases). The CDR3 runs 15 residues. CDR1 is LNHDA and CDR2 is SQIVND in the germline V gene (reference sequence). Deletions cut 2 bases from V and 6 bases from J, with 13 bases between. As DNA, the CDR3 is TGTGCCAGTAGTATACAGGGGGGTGTTCCCGGGGAGCTGTTTTTT. It codes for CASSIQGGVPGELFF.

The rearrangement joins TRBV19 to TRBJ1-6, with 10 nucleotides matching TRBD1. Germline-derived CDR1 and CDR2 are LNHDA and SQIVND (reference sequence). CDR3 length: 15 residues. Losses at the gene ends were 7 bases for V and 7 bases for J; bases not matched to a gene: 7. The CDR3 here is CASNTGTGVNSPLHF. The CDR3 DNA is TGTGCCAGTAACACGGGGACAGGGGTGAATTCACCCCTCCACTTT.

This chain connects TRBV30 to TRBJ2-7, with D perhaps TRBD1 (6 bases). Trimming removed 4 bases from V and 4 bases from J, with 17 bases in between. CDR3 length: 14 residues. The V gene's germline CDR1 is GTSNPN and CDR2 SVGIG (reference sequence). The CDR3 coding sequence is TGTGCCTGGACGAAGAGGGACAACACTTACGAGCAGTACTTC. This codes for CAWTKRDNTYEQYF.

The chain carries TRBV15 and TRBJ1-4, with D maybe TRBD1 (6 bases). CDR1 and CDR2 from the germline V gene are LNHNV and YYDKDF (reference sequence). There are 15 residues in the CDR3. The germline V and J ends were trimmed by 1 base and 8 bases, with 14 bases remaining between them. The CDR3 spells CATSRVQGQGEKLFF. The CDR3 DNA sequence: TGTGCCACCAGCAGAGTTCAGGGGCAGGGCGAAAAACTGTTTTTT.

The DNA for the CDR3 is TGTGCCAGCAGCCCTGGGATGAGCCTCGATGCTTTCTTT. Its translation is CASSPGMSLDAFF. The rearrangement links TRBV7-6 to TRBJ1-1, with unresolved D. Germline lookup yields CDR1 SGHVS and CDR2 FNYEAQ. The CDR3 length is 13 residues. V was clipped by 5 bases and J by 11 bases, with 18 bases between them.

The chain joins TRBV7-9 to TRBJ2-5; D remains ambiguous. V gave up 5 bases and J gave up 3 bases, with 13 bases separating them. This CDR3 comprises 14 residues. Germline values: CDR1 SEHNR, CDR2 FQNEAQ (reference sequence). The CDR3 nucleotides read TGTGCCAGCAGCCCACAGCAACTGGAAGAGACCCAGTACTTC. It yields the protein CASSPQQLEETQYF.

The chain is built from TRBV7-2 and TRBJ2-7; 7 nucleotides agree with TRBD1. V trimming: 3 bases; J trimming: 7 bases; junction bases outside the gene matches: 6. This CDR3 is 13 amino acids long. In germline, CDR1 is SGHTA, CDR2 FQGNSA. The CDR3 sequence is CASSLSQGDEQYF. The CDR3 DNA follows: TGTGCCAGCAGCTTGAGCCAGGGGGATGAGCAGTACTTC.

The V call is TRBV11-3, the J call TRBJ1-1; 11 nucleotides line up with TRBD1. The CDR3 covers 17 residues. Germline CDR1 is SGHNT and CDR2 is YENEEA. V shed 4 bases and J 0 bases; nucleotides not matched to a gene: 7. The CDR3, as DNA: TGTGCCAGCAGCTCCGGACAGGGGGCCATCCTGAACACTGAAGCTTTCTTT. Amino acid sequence: CASSSGQGAILNTEAFF.

This clone was seen a handful of times. This chain links TRBV30 with TRBJ2-7; 10 bases match TRBD1. The CDR3 extends over 13 amino acids. Looked up from germline, CDR1 is GTSNPN and CDR2 is SVGIG (reference sequence). The J segment lost 3 bases and the V segment lost 7 bases, leaving 6 bases of the junction unmatched. The CDR3 DNA is TGTGCCTACCTCCGGACAGGGGGCTACGAGCAGTACTTC. Amino acids: CAYLRTGGYEQYF.

The chain employs TRBV6-5 and TRBJ1-2, with D possibly TRBD1 on 5 matching bases. The CDR3 has 14 amino acids. Germline values: CDR1 MNHEY, CDR2 SVGAGI. V lost 7 bases to trimming and J lost 0 bases, with 12 bases between them. The CDR3 nucleotides are TGTGCCAGCAATCGGGGGATAGCTAACTATGGCTACACCTTC. This encodes CASNRGIANYGYTF.

This clone was observed a few times. This rearrangement joins TRBV27 to TRBJ2-2; D is possibly TRBD1 (5 bases). In germline, CDR1 is MNHEY, CDR2 SMNVEV (reference sequence). V lost 9 bases and J 5 bases, leaving 7 bases between the germline ends. The CDR3 consists of 11 residues. CDR3 region: CASKGTGELFF. DNA of the CDR3: TGTGCCAGTAAGGGGACCGGGGAGCTGTTTTTT.

The rearrangement uses TRBV5-6 and TRBJ1-2; 8 positions agree with TRBD1. CDR3 length: 17 amino acids. Germline lookup yields CDR1 SGHDT and CDR2 YYEEEE. V lost 1 base, J lost 1 base, and 9 bases stayed unmatched. The CDR3 DNA is TGTGCCAGCAGCTTGCGCGCGACAGGGGACCGTAACTATGGCTACACCTTC. Translation gives CASSLRATGDRNYGYTF.

The rearrangement joins TRBV27 to TRBJ2-7; 12 bases are shared with TRBD1. This CDR3 is built from 14 residues. With V trimmed by 8 bases and J by 7 bases, 9 bases remained unmatched. Looked up from germline, CDR1 is MNHEY and CDR2 is SMNVEV (reference sequence). CDR3 loop: CASGYRDRGREQYF. For the CDR3, the DNA is TGTGCCAGCGGGTACCGGGACAGGGGGCGTGAGCAGTACTTC.